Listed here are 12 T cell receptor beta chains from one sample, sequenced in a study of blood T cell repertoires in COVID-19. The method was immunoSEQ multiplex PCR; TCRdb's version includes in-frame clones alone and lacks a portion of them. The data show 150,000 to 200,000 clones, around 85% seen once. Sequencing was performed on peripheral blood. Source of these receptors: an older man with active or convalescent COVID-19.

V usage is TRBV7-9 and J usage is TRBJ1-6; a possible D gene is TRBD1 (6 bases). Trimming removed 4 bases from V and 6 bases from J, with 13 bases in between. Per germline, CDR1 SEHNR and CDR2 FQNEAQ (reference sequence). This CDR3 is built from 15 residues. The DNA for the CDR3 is TGTGCCAGCAGCTCAGACAGGCTCTCTAATTCACCCCTCCACTTT. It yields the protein CASSSDRLSNSPLHF.

CDR3 in DNA: TGTGCCAGCAGTTTATCTCGACAGGGGGGTACTGAAGCTTTCTTT. Translation: CASSLSRQGGTEAFF. The J gene is TRBJ1-1, the V gene TRBV27; 9 bases are shared with TRBD1. Unmatched junction bases numbered 4, after V lost 0 bases and J lost 5 bases. The CDR3 totals 15 residues. From germline, CDR1 is MNHEY and CDR2 SMNVEV (reference sequence).

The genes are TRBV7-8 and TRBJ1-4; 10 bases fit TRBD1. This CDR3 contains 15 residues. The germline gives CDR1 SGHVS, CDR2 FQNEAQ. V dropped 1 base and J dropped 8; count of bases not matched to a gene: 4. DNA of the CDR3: TGTGCCAGCAGCTTAGGGTGGACAGGGGGGGAAAAACTGTTTTTT. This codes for CASSLGWTGGEKLFF.

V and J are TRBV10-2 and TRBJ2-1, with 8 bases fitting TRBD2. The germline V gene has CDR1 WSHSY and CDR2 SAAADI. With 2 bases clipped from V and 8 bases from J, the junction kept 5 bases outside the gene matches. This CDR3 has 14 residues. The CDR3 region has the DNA TGCGCCAGCAGTGAGAGCGGGAGTGCGGATGAGCAGTTCTTC. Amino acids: CASSESGSADEQFF.

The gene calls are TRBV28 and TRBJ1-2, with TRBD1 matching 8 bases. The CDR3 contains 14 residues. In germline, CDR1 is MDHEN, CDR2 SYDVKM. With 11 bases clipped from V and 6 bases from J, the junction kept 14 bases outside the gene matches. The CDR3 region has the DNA TGTGCCCTCGAGGGGCCAGGGGGCGTAGATGGCTACACCTTC. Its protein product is CALEGPGGVDGYTF.

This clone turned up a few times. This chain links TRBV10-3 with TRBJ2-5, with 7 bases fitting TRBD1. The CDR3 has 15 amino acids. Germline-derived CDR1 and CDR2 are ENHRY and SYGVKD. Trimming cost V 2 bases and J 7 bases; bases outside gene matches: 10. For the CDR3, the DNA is TGTGCCATCAGTGAGAGACAGGGAGCCGACGGGACCCAGTACTTC. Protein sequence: CAISERQGADGTQYF.

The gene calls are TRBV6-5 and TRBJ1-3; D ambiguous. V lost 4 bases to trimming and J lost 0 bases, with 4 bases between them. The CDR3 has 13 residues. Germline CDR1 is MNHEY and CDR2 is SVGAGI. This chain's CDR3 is CASSSYSGNTIYF. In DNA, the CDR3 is TGTGCCAGCAGTTCCTACTCTGGAAACACCATATATTTT.

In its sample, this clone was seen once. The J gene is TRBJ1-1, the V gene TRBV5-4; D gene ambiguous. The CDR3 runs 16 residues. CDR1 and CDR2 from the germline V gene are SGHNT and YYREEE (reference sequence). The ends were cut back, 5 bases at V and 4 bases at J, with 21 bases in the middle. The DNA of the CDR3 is TGTGCCAGCAGTAAAGAGGCGGAGCTCCGTGGCACTGAAGCTTTCTTT. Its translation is CASSKEAELRGTEAFF.

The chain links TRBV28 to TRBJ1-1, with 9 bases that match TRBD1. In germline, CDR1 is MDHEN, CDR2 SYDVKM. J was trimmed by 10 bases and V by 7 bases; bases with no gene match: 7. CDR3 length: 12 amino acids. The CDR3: CASTLGQGRAFF. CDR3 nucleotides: TGTGCCAGCACCTTGGGACAGGGACGAGCTTTCTTT.

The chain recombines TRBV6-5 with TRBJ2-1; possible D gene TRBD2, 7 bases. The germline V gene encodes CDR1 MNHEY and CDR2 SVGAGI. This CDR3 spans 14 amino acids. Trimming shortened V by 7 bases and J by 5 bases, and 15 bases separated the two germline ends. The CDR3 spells CASNGEGGNNEQFF. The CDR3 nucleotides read TGTGCCAGCAACGGGGAGGGGGGAAACAATGAGCAGTTCTTC.

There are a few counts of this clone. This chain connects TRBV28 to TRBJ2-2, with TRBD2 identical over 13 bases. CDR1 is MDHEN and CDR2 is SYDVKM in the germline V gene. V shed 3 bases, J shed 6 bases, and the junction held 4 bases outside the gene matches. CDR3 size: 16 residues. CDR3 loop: CASSFWGTSGAGELFF. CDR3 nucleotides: TGTGCCAGCAGTTTTTGGGGGACTAGCGGGGCCGGGGAGCTGTTTTTT.

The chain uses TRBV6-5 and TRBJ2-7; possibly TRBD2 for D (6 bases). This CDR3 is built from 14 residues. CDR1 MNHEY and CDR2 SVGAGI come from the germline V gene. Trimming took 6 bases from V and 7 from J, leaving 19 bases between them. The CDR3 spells CASRAGTANVEQYF. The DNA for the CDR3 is TGTGCCAGCAGGGCTGGGACTGCGAATGTGGAGCAGTACTTC.